Below, 6 T cell receptor beta chains from the same sample are listed, as sequenced in a study of T cell changes during pregnancy in multiple sclerosis. The repertoire was sequenced with immunoSEQ multiplex PCR; TCRdb's copy has only in-frame clones and lacks some. Among some 60,000 clones listed, around nine tenths were seen once. The sample was peripheral blood, taken in the first trimester of pregnancy. These receptors all stem from a female donor in good health, enrolled as a control in a pregnancy study.

This rearrangement joins TRBV11-2 to TRBJ2-5; a weak D match, TRBD2 (5 bases). Trimming stripped 1 base from V and 5 bases from J, with 8 bases between. Germline CDR1 reads SGHAT; CDR2 reads FQNNGV. The length of the CDR3 is 13 residues. The CDR3 coding sequence is TGTGCCAGCAGCTTAGCGGGGAAGGAGACCCAGTACTTC. Translating it yields CASSLAGKETQYF.

The genes are TRBV15 and TRBJ1-1; the D gene is possibly TRBD1 (5 bases). The CDR3 contains 16 residues. With 1 base removed from V and 5 bases from J, the gap between germline ends came to 17 bases. Germline loops: CDR1 LNHNV, CDR2 YYDKDF (reference sequence). The CDR3 protein is CATSRAPMSGETEAFF. CDR3 coding DNA: TGTGCCACCAGCAGAGCCCCTATGTCGGGGGAAACTGAAGCTTTCTTT.

V and J are TRBV7-9 and TRBJ1-1; 7 bases fit TRBD1. CDR3 size: 14 residues. Germline trimming cut 5 bases from V and 9 bases from J; bases unmatched to any gene: 12. The germline V gene encodes CDR1 SEHNR and CDR2 FQNEAQ (reference sequence). CDR3 in amino acids: CASSPDRSDPQAFF. The CDR3 bases are TGTGCCAGCAGCCCGGACAGGTCTGACCCACAAGCTTTCTTT.

This clone came up a few times. This rearrangement joins TRBV4-2 to TRBJ1-2; tentative D call: TRBD1 (6 bases). CDR3 size: 15 residues. V was pared by 2 bases and J by 2 bases, with 12 bases between. Germline loops: CDR1 LGHNA, CDR2 YNFKEQ. The CDR3: CASSQTPRGNYGYTF. The CDR3 DNA follows: TGTGCCAGCAGCCAAACCCCTAGGGGGAACTATGGCTACACCTTC.

This chain links TRBV30 with TRBJ2-1; TRBD2 matches at 8 bases. With 5 bases clipped from V and 3 bases from J, the junction kept 6 bases outside the gene matches. The CDR3 extends over 14 amino acids. Germline CDR1 and CDR2: GTSNPN and SVGIG (reference sequence). The CDR3 sequence: CAWQTLADYNEQFF. The CDR3 nucleotides are TGTGCCTGGCAGACACTAGCGGACTACAATGAGCAGTTCTTC. Full variable domain (missing parts from reference TRBV30 and TRBJ2-1): SQTIHQWPATLVQPVGSPLSLECTVEGTSNPNLYWYRQAAGRGLQLLFYSVGIGQISSEVPQNLSASRPQDRQFILSSKKLLLSDSGFYLCAWQTLADYNEQFFGPGTRLTVL.

The chain links TRBV7-8 to TRBJ1-2; 7 bases align to TRBD1. Per the germline V gene, CDR1 is SGHVS and CDR2 is FQNEAQ. The V segment lost 5 bases and the J segment 4 bases; nucleotides outside the gene matches: 13. The CDR3 runs 16 residues. CDR3 nucleotide sequence: TGTGCCAGCAGCAAAGACAGGGTTCGCCCTACCTATGGCTACACCTTC. Protein sequence: CASSKDRVRPTYGYTF.